The present entry profiles one T cell receptor beta chain with its context. Antigen specificity is unknown. Germline V gene data show CDR1 as LGHNA and CDR2 as YNFKEQ. V lost 0 bases and J 5 bases, leaving 13 bases between the germline ends. CDR3 length equals 15 residues. The diagnostic basis comprised clinical symptoms, serum thyroxine and TRAb, thyroid ultrasound and orbital computed tomography. The data belong to a study of T cells in Graves' hyperthyroidism and ophthalmopathy. Study-wide context: Once the initial diagnosis was made, peripheral blood was obtained before any treatment. Study-wide findings and caveats: Through a model of 13 V-J features, ophthalmopathy was separated from stable hyperthyroidism. Most expanded thyroid clonotypes above 0.001 recurred in blood.

Researchers amplified the TCR beta CDR3 regions from RNA transcripts. First-round RT-PCR of the TCR CDR3 relied on the HTBI primer set. Each CDR3 protein is one row after TCRdb ran MiXCR on the multiplex PCR reads. The data contain 730,000 or so distinct CDR3 sequences, approximately 19% of them singletons. Source material: blood. The TCR originated in a woman between 45 and 65 years old with Graves' hyperthyroidism that later progressed to Graves' ophthalmopathy. The chain joins TRBV4-2 to TRBJ1-1, with no clear D. The CDR3 protein is CASSQDGPGRTEAFF. The CDR3 nucleotides read TGTGCCAGCAGCCAAGACGGGCCGGGCAGGACTGAAGCTTTCTTT.